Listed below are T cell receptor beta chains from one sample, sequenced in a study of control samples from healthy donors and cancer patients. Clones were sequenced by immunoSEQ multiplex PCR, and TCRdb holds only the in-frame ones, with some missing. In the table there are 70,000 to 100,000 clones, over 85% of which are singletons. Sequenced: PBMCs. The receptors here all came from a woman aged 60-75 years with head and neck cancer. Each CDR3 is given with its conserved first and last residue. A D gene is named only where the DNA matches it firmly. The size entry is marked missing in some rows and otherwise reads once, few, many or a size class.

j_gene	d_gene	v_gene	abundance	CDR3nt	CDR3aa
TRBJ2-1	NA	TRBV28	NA	TGTGCCACTTCCTTGATCTGGTCCAATGAGCAGTTCTTC	CATSLIWSNEQFF
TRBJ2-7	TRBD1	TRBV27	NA	TGTGCCAGCAGGGGTGACAGGGGAGGAGAGCAGTACTTC	CASRGDRGGEQYF
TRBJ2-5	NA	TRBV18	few	TGTGCCAGCTCACCGGGGACCCAAGAGACCCAGTACTTC	CASSPGTQETQYF
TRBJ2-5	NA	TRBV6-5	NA	TGTGCCAGCAGTTACCATCCGGGAGCGGAGACCCAGTACTTC	CASSYHPGAETQYF
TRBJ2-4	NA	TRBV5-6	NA	TGTGCCAGCAGGGGTCTCGGGGAAAACATTCAGTACTTC	CASRGLGENIQYF
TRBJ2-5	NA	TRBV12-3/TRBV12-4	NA	TGTGCCAGCAGGGAGAGCGGGCGGGAGACCCAGTACTTC	CASRESGRETQYF
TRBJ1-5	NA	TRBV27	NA	TGTGCCAGCAGGGGGCTTAGCAATCAGCCCCAGCATTTT	CASRGLSNQPQHF
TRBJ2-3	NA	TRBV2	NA	TGTGCCAGCAGTGTACTGTTTTCGGGTGATGGTACGCAGTATTTT	CASSVLFSGDGTQYF
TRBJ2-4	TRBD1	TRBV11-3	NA	TGTGCCAGCAGCTTAGGTGGACAGGGGGCGGGAAACATTCAGTACTTC	CASSLGGQGAGNIQYF
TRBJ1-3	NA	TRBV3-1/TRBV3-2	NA	TGTGCCAGCAGCCAAGATCCAGGAAACACCATATATTTT	CASSQDPGNTIYF
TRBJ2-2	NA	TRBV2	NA	TGTGCCAGCAGTCCACTTCGACTAGCCGGGGAGCTGTTTTTT	CASSPLRLAGELFF
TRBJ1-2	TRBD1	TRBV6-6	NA	TGTGCCAGCAGCCTAGGACAGGACTATGGCTACACCTTC	CASSLGQDYGYTF
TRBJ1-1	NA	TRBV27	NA	TGTGCCAGCAGTTTAGAGGGGCCCTCCACTGAAGCTTTCTTT	CASSLEGPSTEAFF
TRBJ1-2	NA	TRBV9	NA	TGTGCCAGCAGCGTCACCCAGGGGAACTATGGCTACACCTTC	CASSVTQGNYGYTF
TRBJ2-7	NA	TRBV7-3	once	TGTGCCAGCAGCTTAAGTGTGGGGGACGAGCAGTACTTC	CASSLSVGDEQYF
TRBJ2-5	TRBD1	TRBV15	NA	TGTGCCACCAGCAGGGACAGGGGACCCCAAGAGACCCAGTACTTC	CATSRDRGPQETQYF
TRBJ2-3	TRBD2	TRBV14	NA	TGTGCCAGCAGCCAAGACCGTGGACTAGTTACCGATACGCAGTATTTT	CASSQDRGLVTDTQYF
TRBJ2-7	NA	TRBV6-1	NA	TGTGCCAGCAGTGAAGCGTTGTTAAACCCCGCAGGGGCGCTCTACGAGCAGTACTTC	CASSEALLNPAGALYEQYF
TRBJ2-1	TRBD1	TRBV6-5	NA	TGTGCCAGCAGTTGGGACAGCTCCTACAATGAGCAGTTCTTC	CASSWDSSYNEQFF
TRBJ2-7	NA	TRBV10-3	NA	TGTGCCATCAGCAACCCCACGGGGAACTACGAGCAGTACTTC	CAISNPTGNYEQYF
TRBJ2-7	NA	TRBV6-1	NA	TGTGCCAGCAGTGAAGACGGTACCTACGAGCAGTACTTC	CASSEDGTYEQYF
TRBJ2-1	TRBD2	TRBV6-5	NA	TGTGCCAGCAGTATAGCGGGAGGGCACAATGAGCAGTTCTTC	CASSIAGGHNEQFF
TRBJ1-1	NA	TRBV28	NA	TGTGCCAGCAGACCCCCCTCTGGGGGATACACTGAAGCTTTCTTT	CASRPPSGGYTEAFF
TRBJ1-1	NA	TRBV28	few	TGTGCCAGCGGAACAGGTGGACAGACATTTGAAGCTTTCTTT	CASGTGGQTFEAFF
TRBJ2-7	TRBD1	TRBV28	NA	TGTGCCAGCAGTTTGACAGGGTACGAGCAGTACTTC	CASSLTGYEQYF
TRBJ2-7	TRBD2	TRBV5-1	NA	TGCGCCAGCAGCCTGGGGACTAGCGGACCATACGAGCAGTACTTC	CASSLGTSGPYEQYF
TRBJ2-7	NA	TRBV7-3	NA	TGTGCCAGCAGCTTACGAGGACGCGACGAGCAGTACTTC	CASSLRGRDEQYF
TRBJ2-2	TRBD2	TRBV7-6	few	TGTGCCAGCAGCCAAAGGGACAGCGGGAGGGGGTTCGCGAACACCGGGGAGCTGTTTTTT	CASSQRDSGRGFANTGELFF
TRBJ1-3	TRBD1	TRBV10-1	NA	TGCGCCAGCAGTGAAGGGACAGGGTTCTCTGGAAACACCATATATTTT	CASSEGTGFSGNTIYF
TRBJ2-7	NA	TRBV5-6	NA	TGTGCCAGCAGCTTGGATTCACTTAGCCGCGAGCAGTACTTC	CASSLDSLSREQYF
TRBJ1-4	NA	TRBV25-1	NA	TGTGCCAGCAGTGAAGACGGTAGTTCTGAGATAACTAATGAAAAACTGTTTTTT	CASSEDGSSEITNEKLFF
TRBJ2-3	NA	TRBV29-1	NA	TGCAGCGGGGTAGCGTGGGCCGATACGCAGTATTTT	CSGVAWADTQYF
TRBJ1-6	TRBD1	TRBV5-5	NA	TGTGCCAGCAGCTTGTACAAGGGGGCGCAATTACCACCCCTCCACTTT	CASSLYKGAQLPPLHF
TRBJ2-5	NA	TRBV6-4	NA	TGTGCCAGCAGTGAGAATGTGGGAGAGACCCAGTACTTC	CASSENVGETQYF
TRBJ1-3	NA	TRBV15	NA	TGTGCCACCAGCAGAGATCGGGGGGTTACTGGAAACACCATATATTTT	CATSRDRGVTGNTIYF
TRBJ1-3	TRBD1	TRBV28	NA	TGTGCCAGCAGGCGACAGGGGCCGGTCTCTGGAAACACCATATATTTT	CASRRQGPVSGNTIYF
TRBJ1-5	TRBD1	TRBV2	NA	TGTGCCAGCAGGGGGACAGGGAGCGGTTGGCCCCAGCATTTT	CASRGTGSGWPQHF
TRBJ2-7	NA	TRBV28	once	TGTGCCAGCAGTAGTTACAGCCCCTACGAGCAGTACTTC	CASSSYSPYEQYF
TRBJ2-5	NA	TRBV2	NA	TGTGCCAGCAGTGTAATAGAGACCCAGTACTTC	CASSVIETQYF
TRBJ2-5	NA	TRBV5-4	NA	TGTGCCAGCAGCTTGGTCGGAATCTCTCAAGAGACCCAGTACTTC	CASSLVGISQETQYF
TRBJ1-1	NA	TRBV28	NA	TGTGCCAGCAGTCCCGCGCGAAGGGGGTCCCAGAACACTGAAGCTTTCTTT	CASSPARRGSQNTEAFF
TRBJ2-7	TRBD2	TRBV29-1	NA	TGCAGCGTTGTACGGCTAGCGGGAAACGAGCAGTACTTC	CSVVRLAGNEQYF
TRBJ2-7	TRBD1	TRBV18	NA	TGTGCCAGCTCACCCGAGACAGGGATTAGTAACTACGAGCAGTACTTC	CASSPETGISNYEQYF
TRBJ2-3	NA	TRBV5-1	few	TGCGCCAGCAAAGTGGTGTCTAGCACAGATACGCAGTATTTT	CASKVVSSTDTQYF
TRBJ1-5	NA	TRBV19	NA	TGTGCCAGTAGTATAGATGAGCAGGGGCAAGCTAAGCCCCAGCATTTT	CASSIDEQGQAKPQHF
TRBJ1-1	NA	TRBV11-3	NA	TGTGCCAGCAGCTTAGTATATGGCACTGAAGCTTTCTTT	CASSLVYGTEAFF
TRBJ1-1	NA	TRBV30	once	TGTGCCTGGAGAATAACAAGGAGGGCTGAAGCTTTCTTT	CAWRITRRAEAFF
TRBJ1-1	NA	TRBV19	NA	TGTGCCAGTACAGCACGCCGGGGGAACACTGAAGCTTTCTTT	CASTARRGNTEAFF
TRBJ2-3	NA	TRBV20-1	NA	TGCAGTGTCAGGTCAGATACGCAGTATTTT	CSVRSDTQYF
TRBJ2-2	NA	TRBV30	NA	TGTGCCTGGACCCCGAACCCGAGACAGGTTAGGTACACCGGGGAGCTGTTTTTT	CAWTPNPRQVRYTGELFF
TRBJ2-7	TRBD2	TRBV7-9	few	TGTGCCAGCAGCTTAACTAGCGCATCCTACGAGCAGTACTTC	CASSLTSASYEQYF
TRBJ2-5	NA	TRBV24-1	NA	TGTGCCACCAGTGATCCGGGGGCAGCCAACCAAGAGACCCAGTACTTC	CATSDPGAANQETQYF